This TCR beta chain came from a study of T cells in Graves' hyperthyroidism and ophthalmopathy. Study details: Peripheral blood was collected at initial diagnosis, before any treatment.

The sample holds a few counts of this clonotype. The germline V and J ends were trimmed by 0 bases and 2 bases, with 13 bases remaining between them. This CDR3 contains 16 residues. Germline V gene data show CDR1 as MGHRA and CDR2 as YSYEKL. Researchers amplified the TCR beta CDR3 regions from RNA transcripts. Carried out on the TCR CDR3, a first-round RT-PCR used the HTBI primer set. TCRdb reanalysed the multiplex PCR reads using MiXCR and keeps one entry per CDR3 protein. The sample has 650,000 to 700,000 distinct CDR3 sequences; approximately 15% are singletons. Sequenced input: blood. V and J are TRBV4-1 and TRBJ1-2; unclear D gene. This TCR was recovered from a man in his fifties with Graves' hyperthyroidism. In nucleotides, the CDR3 is TGCGCCAGCAGCCAAGAGCGTCACCTTGTGAACTATGGCTACACCTTC. Protein product: CASSQERHLVNYGYTF.